The T cell receptor (beta chain) under discussion was sequenced for a study of identical twins. Findings and limits, study-wide: Whereas memory repertoires showed no such difference, abundant cord blood beta clonotypes carried fewer insertions. Conclusions leaned on cross-sectional statistical analysis and did not track the same donors over time. There is a chance that invariant MAIT and iNKT cells partially muddied zero-insertion analyses. Researchers reported excess low generation probability among twin-shared out-of-frame alpha sequences.

TCRdb ran MiXCR on the 5' RACE reads and lists one entry per CDR3 protein. There are 1.5 million to 2 million distinct CDR3 sequences in the sample; around 29% occur only once, and about 0.25% lies in the top ten. Concerning this clonotype itself: Its antigen is not identified.

CDR3 length: 17 residues. The sample comprised cord blood. The chain links TRBV21-1 to TRBJ1-5; the table assigns TRBD1, which was not confirmed against the DNA. TRBV21-1 is marked as a pseudogene. The origin of this receptor is a newborn girl in good health. For the CDR3, the DNA is TGTGCCAGCAGCAAAGCGGGACAGGGAGCCCGAAACCAGCCCCAGCATTTT. It is translated as CASSKAGQGARNQPQHF.